Listed below are T cell receptor beta chains from one sample, sequenced in a study of cytomegalovirus exposure and HLA in healthy donors. Clones were read by immunoSEQ multiplex PCR, and TCRdb kept only the in-frame ones, dropping some. Of approximately 74,000 clones listed, about 79% were seen once; the top ten hold around 7%. The sequencing sample was made of PBMCs. The receptors were sampled from a woman aged 40 to 50 in good health and CMV-seronegative. CDR3s include the opening cysteine and the closing phenylalanine or tryptophan. Fields, in order: J gene, D gene, clone size, CDR3 length, V gene, CDR3 DNA, CDR3 protein. The D gene is left open where the match is weak. Only part of the rows carry a size: once, few, many, or a class if the clone is expanded.

J gene: TRBJ1-5
D gene: .
clone size: .
CDR3 length: 12
V gene: TRBV25-1
CDR3 DNA: TGTGCCAGCAGTGGGGGCGGTCAGCCCCAGCATTTT
CDR3 protein: CASSGGGQPQHF

J gene: TRBJ1-2
D gene: .
clone size: .
CDR3 length: 14
V gene: TRBV5-1
CDR3 DNA: TGCGCCAGCAGCTTGGGCCAGGGCGAGTATGGCTACACCTTC
CDR3 protein: CASSLGQGEYGYTF

J gene: TRBJ2-1
D gene: TRBD1
clone size: .
CDR3 length: 18
V gene: TRBV7-2
CDR3 DNA: TGTGCCAGCAGCTTATTTGGGGGACAGTCAAAGCTTCACAATGAGCAGTTCTTC
CDR3 protein: CASSLFGGQSKLHNEQFF

J gene: TRBJ1-5
D gene: TRBD1
clone size: .
CDR3 length: 15
V gene: TRBV28
CDR3 DNA: TGTGCCAGCAGTTTATGGGACAGGGAGATTCAGCCCCAGCATTTT
CDR3 protein: CASSLWDREIQPQHF

J gene: TRBJ2-7
D gene: TRBD1
clone size: .
CDR3 length: 13
V gene: TRBV28
CDR3 DNA: TGTGCCAGCAGCCCGGGACAGATTTACGAGCAGTACTTC
CDR3 protein: CASSPGQIYEQYF

J gene: TRBJ2-7
D gene: .
clone size: .
CDR3 length: 16
V gene: TRBV13
CDR3 DNA: TGTGCCAGCAGCTTAATGGGCCGCCGTACCCCCTACGAGCAGTACTTC
CDR3 protein: CASSLMGRRTPYEQYF

J gene: TRBJ1-1
D gene: TRBD1
clone size: .
CDR3 length: 14
V gene: TRBV29-1
CDR3 DNA: TGCAGCGTTGAGTGGGTCAGGGGGAGGACTGAAGCTTTCTTT
CDR3 protein: CSVEWVRGRTEAFF

J gene: TRBJ2-1
D gene: .
clone size: .
CDR3 length: 12
V gene: TRBV2
CDR3 DNA: TGCGCCAGCAGTGAAGCGGCAAATGAGCAGTTCTTC
CDR3 protein: CASSEAANEQFF

J gene: TRBJ2-7
D gene: .
clone size: .
CDR3 length: 14
V gene: TRBV14
CDR3 DNA: TGTGCCAGCAGCCAAGAAGCGGGCGCCTACGAGCAGTACTTC
CDR3 protein: CASSQEAGAYEQYF

J gene: TRBJ2-1
D gene: TRBD1
clone size: .
CDR3 length: 14
V gene: TRBV6-4
CDR3 DNA: TGTGCCAGCAGTCCCCGACAGGGTTACAATGAGCAGTTCTTC
CDR3 protein: CASSPRQGYNEQFF

J gene: TRBJ1-1
D gene: .
clone size: .
CDR3 length: 15
V gene: TRBV5-1
CDR3 DNA: TGCGCCAGCAGCTTGGTGGGGACGGAGGGAACTGAAGCTTTCTTT
CDR3 protein: CASSLVGTEGTEAFF

J gene: TRBJ2-1
D gene: TRBD2
clone size: .
CDR3 length: 15
V gene: TRBV29-1
CDR3 DNA: TGCAGCGTTGAAGAATCTGGCGGGGGGGCCATTGAGCAGTTCTTC
CDR3 protein: CSVEESGGGAIEQFF

J gene: TRBJ2-1
D gene: TRBD2
clone size: .
CDR3 length: 15
V gene: TRBV5-8
CDR3 DNA: TGTGCCAGCAGCTTGGGACTAGCGGGAGACAATGAGCAGTTCTTC
CDR3 protein: CASSLGLAGDNEQFF

J gene: TRBJ2-3
D gene: TRBD2
clone size: .
CDR3 length: 17
V gene: TRBV7-8
CDR3 DNA: TGTGCCAGCAGCTTGTTGACTAGCGGGAGCTCGGGAAATACGCAGTATTTT
CDR3 protein: CASSLLTSGSSGNTQYF

J gene: TRBJ2-7
D gene: TRBD1
clone size: .
CDR3 length: 15
V gene: TRBV5-1
CDR3 DNA: TGCGCCAGCACCAACTCCCCGGGACAGGGGGGCGAGCAGTACTTC
CDR3 protein: CASTNSPGQGGEQYF

J gene: TRBJ2-1
D gene: .
clone size: .
CDR3 length: 16
V gene: TRBV4-3
CDR3 DNA: TGCGCCAGCAGCCAAGACTACTGGCGAGGTCTCAAGGAGCAGTTCTTC
CDR3 protein: CASSQDYWRGLKEQFF

J gene: TRBJ1-1
D gene: TRBD1
clone size: few
CDR3 length: 14
V gene: TRBV12-5
CDR3 DNA: TGTGCTAGTGGCCCCGACAGGGAAAGGACTGAAGCTTTCTTT
CDR3 protein: CASGPDRERTEAFF

J gene: TRBJ2-7
D gene: .
clone size: .
CDR3 length: 15
V gene: TRBV18
CDR3 DNA: TGTGCCAGCTCACCACGCGGCCCTTCCCCCTACGAGCAGTACTTC
CDR3 protein: CASSPRGPSPYEQYF

J gene: TRBJ1-5
D gene: .
clone size: .
CDR3 length: 17
V gene: TRBV12-2
CDR3 DNA: TGTGCAAGTCGCTTAGTCGGCAGGGAAATGAGCAATCAGCCCCAGCATTTT
CDR3 protein: CASRLVGREMSNQPQHF

J gene: TRBJ1-2
D gene: TRBD1
clone size: .
CDR3 length: 14
V gene: TRBV5-4
CDR3 DNA: TGTGCCAGCAGCCAGGGACAGGGAGAGGGTGGCTACACCTTC
CDR3 protein: CASSQGQGEGGYTF

J gene: TRBJ2-1
D gene: TRBD2
clone size: .
CDR3 length: 14
V gene: TRBV6-5
CDR3 DNA: TGTGCCAGCAGTTATAGGGCGGGAGGGTATGAGCAGTTCTTC
CDR3 protein: CASSYRAGGYEQFF

J gene: TRBJ1-3
D gene: .
clone size: .
CDR3 length: 16
V gene: TRBV25-1
CDR3 DNA: TGTGCCAGCAGTGACTCGGACGGGAACTCTGGAAACACCATATATTTT
CDR3 protein: CASSDSDGNSGNTIYF

J gene: TRBJ1-4
D gene: .
clone size: .
CDR3 length: 13
V gene: TRBV6-6
CDR3 DNA: TGTGCCAGCAGTCCACAATCACAGGAAAAACTGTTTTTT
CDR3 protein: CASSPQSQEKLFF

J gene: TRBJ2-2
D gene: TRBD1
clone size: .
CDR3 length: 15
V gene: TRBV2
CDR3 DNA: TGTGCCGCTGGGGCAGGGGGCTTCTTTCCCGGGGAGCTGTTTTTT
CDR3 protein: CAAGAGGFFPGELFF

J gene: TRBJ2-7
D gene: TRBD1
clone size: .
CDR3 length: 16
V gene: TRBV11-2
CDR3 DNA: TGTGCCAGCAGCCCCCAAGGGAGAGGGGGCAACTACGAGCAGTACTTC
CDR3 protein: CASSPQGRGGNYEQYF

J gene: TRBJ1-6
D gene: TRBD1
clone size: .
CDR3 length: 13
V gene: TRBV4-1
CDR3 DNA: TGCGCCACCCGGGGACAGTCCAATTCACCCCTCCACTTT
CDR3 protein: CATRGQSNSPLHF

J gene: TRBJ1-3
D gene: .
clone size: few
CDR3 length: 17
V gene: TRBV5-6
CDR3 DNA: TGTGCCAGCAGCTTTGTCACGCCCGGGGGTCCGGGAAACACCATATATTTT
CDR3 protein: CASSFVTPGGPGNTIYF

J gene: TRBJ2-1
D gene: .
clone size: .
CDR3 length: 11
V gene: TRBV2
CDR3 DNA: TGTGCCAGCAGTCCTTTTTCTGAGCAGTTCTTC
CDR3 protein: CASSPFSEQFF

J gene: TRBJ2-7
D gene: .
clone size: .
CDR3 length: 19
V gene: TRBV27
CDR3 DNA: TGTGCCAGCAGTTTACTTTTAGTCCTGGGGGGGCCTAGCTCCTACGAGCAGTACTTC
CDR3 protein: CASSLLLVLGGPSSYEQYF

J gene: TRBJ1-3
D gene: .
clone size: .
CDR3 length: 13
V gene: TRBV2
CDR3 DNA: TGTGCCAGCAGTGACACTAGAGGAAACACCATATATTTT
CDR3 protein: CASSDTRGNTIYF

J gene: TRBJ2-5
D gene: .
clone size: few
CDR3 length: 11
V gene: TRBV10-3
CDR3 DNA: TGTGCCATCAGTAGGGGGGGGACCCAGTACTTC
CDR3 protein: CAISRGGTQYF

J gene: TRBJ1-2
D gene: .
clone size: .
CDR3 length: 11
V gene: TRBV20-1
CDR3 DNA: TGCAGTGCTAACAGGGACTATGGCTACACCTTC
CDR3 protein: CSANRDYGYTF

J gene: TRBJ2-7
D gene: .
clone size: .
CDR3 length: 13
V gene: TRBV2
CDR3 DNA: TGTGCCAGCAGTGGGTTAGCTACCTACGAGCAGTACTTC
CDR3 protein: CASSGLATYEQYF

J gene: TRBJ2-3
D gene: .
clone size: .
CDR3 length: 16
V gene: TRBV27
CDR3 DNA: TGTGCCAGCAGTTTAGGGGGGGCGCAAAGCACAGATACGCAGTATTTT
CDR3 protein: CASSLGGAQSTDTQYF

J gene: TRBJ2-1
D gene: TRBD2
clone size: .
CDR3 length: 15
V gene: TRBV11-2
CDR3 DNA: TGTGCCAGCAGCTTACTAGCGGGAGGGCCCGGTGAGCAGTTCTTC
CDR3 protein: CASSLLAGGPGEQFF

J gene: TRBJ2-2
D gene: .
clone size: .
CDR3 length: 14
V gene: TRBV11-2
CDR3 DNA: TGTGCCAGCAGTCAACAGGGATCCACCGGGGAGCTGTTTTTT
CDR3 protein: CASSQQGSTGELFF

J gene: TRBJ2-1
D gene: .
clone size: .
CDR3 length: 16
V gene: TRBV7-2
CDR3 DNA: TGTGCCAGCAGCTTAGAGGCTACTAGCTCGGAAAATGAGCAGTTCTTC
CDR3 protein: CASSLEATSSENEQFF

J gene: TRBJ2-1
D gene: TRBD2
clone size: few
CDR3 length: 14
V gene: TRBV19
CDR3 DNA: TGTGCCAGTTCTGGACTAGCGGGGGTCGATGAGCAGTTCTTC
CDR3 protein: CASSGLAGVDEQFF

J gene: TRBJ2-7
D gene: .
clone size: .
CDR3 length: 14
V gene: TRBV6-1
CDR3 DNA: TGTGCCAGCCCTGGGGCAGGGCACCCCTACGAGCAGTACTTC
CDR3 protein: CASPGAGHPYEQYF

J gene: TRBJ2-1
D gene: TRBD2
clone size: .
CDR3 length: 15
V gene: TRBV7-6
CDR3 DNA: TGTGCCAGCAGCCCTCAAACGGGAGGACCCAATGAGCAGTTCTTC
CDR3 protein: CASSPQTGGPNEQFF

J gene: TRBJ2-2
D gene: .
clone size: .
CDR3 length: 16
V gene: TRBV5-1
CDR3 DNA: TGCGCCAGCAGCTTGGAAGGCGGGGCGAACACCGGGGAGCTGTTTTTT
CDR3 protein: CASSLEGGANTGELFF

J gene: TRBJ2-7
D gene: TRBD2
clone size: .
CDR3 length: 17
V gene: TRBV7-2
CDR3 DNA: TGTGCCAGCAGCCCAGCCAGACTAGCGGGAGGACCCTACGAGCAGTACTTC
CDR3 protein: CASSPARLAGGPYEQYF

J gene: TRBJ1-5
D gene: .
clone size: .
CDR3 length: 13
V gene: TRBV2
CDR3 DNA: TGTGCCAGCAATTTCAAGGGAGGGCAGCCCCAGCATTTT
CDR3 protein: CASNFKGGQPQHF

J gene: TRBJ1-5
D gene: .
clone size: .
CDR3 length: 14
V gene: TRBV6-1
CDR3 DNA: TGTGCCAGCAGTGTGACAGGATACAATCAGCCCCAGCATTTT
CDR3 protein: CASSVTGYNQPQHF

J gene: TRBJ1-5
D gene: .
clone size: .
CDR3 length: 13
V gene: TRBV19
CDR3 DNA: TGTGCCAGTAGTAAGACAGGCAATCAGCCCCAGCATTTT
CDR3 protein: CASSKTGNQPQHF

J gene: TRBJ1-1
D gene: .
clone size: few
CDR3 length: 16
V gene: TRBV5-5
CDR3 DNA: TGTGCCAGCAGCTTGGTGGGTTCGGAGATGAACACTGAAGCTTTCTTT
CDR3 protein: CASSLVGSEMNTEAFF

J gene: TRBJ2-1
D gene: .
clone size: .
CDR3 length: 12
V gene: TRBV29-1
CDR3 DNA: TGCAGCGTTGCTACCTTCTACAATGAGCAGTTCTTC
CDR3 protein: CSVATFYNEQFF

J gene: TRBJ2-5
D gene: .
clone size: .
CDR3 length: 16
V gene: TRBV5-1
CDR3 DNA: TGCGCCAGCAGCTTGGGTTCGGGGGTGGGTCAAGAGACCCAGTACTTC
CDR3 protein: CASSLGSGVGQETQYF

J gene: TRBJ1-6
D gene: .
clone size: .
CDR3 length: 15
V gene: TRBV9
CDR3 DNA: TGTGCCAGCAGCGTAGGGGGAATCGGGAGGTCACCCCTCCACTTT
CDR3 protein: CASSVGGIGRSPLHF

J gene: TRBJ1-1
D gene: .
clone size: .
CDR3 length: 14
V gene: TRBV5-6
CDR3 DNA: TGTGCCAGCAGCCTCAGGGATCGGAACACTGAAGCTTTCTTT
CDR3 protein: CASSLRDRNTEAFF

J gene: TRBJ2-7
D gene: .
clone size: .
CDR3 length: 13
V gene: TRBV18
CDR3 DNA: TGTGCCAGCTCAGTGGGCCTCTCCTACGAGCAGTACTTC
CDR3 protein: CASSVGLSYEQYF

J gene: TRBJ2-7
D gene: .
clone size: few
CDR3 length: 13
V gene: TRBV13
CDR3 DNA: TGTGCCAGCAGCTTGAAGCAGGGATACGAGCAGTACTTC
CDR3 protein: CASSLKQGYEQYF

J gene: TRBJ2-2
D gene: TRBD1
clone size: .
CDR3 length: 16
V gene: TRBV18
CDR3 DNA: TGTGCCAGCTCATTCTTAGGGACAGTAAACACCGGGGAGCTGTTTTTT
CDR3 protein: CASSFLGTVNTGELFF

J gene: TRBJ2-7
D gene: TRBD2
clone size: few
CDR3 length: 16
V gene: TRBV25-1
CDR3 DNA: TGTGCCAGCAGTGGTAAGCAGGGAGCGGGAATGTACGAGCAGTACTTC
CDR3 protein: CASSGKQGAGMYEQYF

J gene: TRBJ2-7
D gene: TRBD1
clone size: .
CDR3 length: 14
V gene: TRBV6-5
CDR3 DNA: TGTGCCAGCAGTATCCAGGGGGCGCCCTACGAGCAGTACTTC
CDR3 protein: CASSIQGAPYEQYF